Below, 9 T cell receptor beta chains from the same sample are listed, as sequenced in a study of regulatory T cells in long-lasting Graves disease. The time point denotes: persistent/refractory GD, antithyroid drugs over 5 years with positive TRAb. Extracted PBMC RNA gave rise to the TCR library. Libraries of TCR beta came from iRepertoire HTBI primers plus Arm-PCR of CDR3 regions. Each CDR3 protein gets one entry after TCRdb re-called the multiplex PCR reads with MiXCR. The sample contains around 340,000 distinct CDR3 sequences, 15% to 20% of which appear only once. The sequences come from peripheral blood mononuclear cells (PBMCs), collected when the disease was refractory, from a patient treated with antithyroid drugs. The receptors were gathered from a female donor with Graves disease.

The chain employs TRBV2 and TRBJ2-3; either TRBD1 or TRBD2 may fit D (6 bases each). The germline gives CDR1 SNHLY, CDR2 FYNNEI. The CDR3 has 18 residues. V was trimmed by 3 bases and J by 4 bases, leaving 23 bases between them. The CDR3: CASSDPTLAAEGADTQYF. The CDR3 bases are TGTGCCAGCAGTGACCCCACTCTGGCTGCGGAGGGGGCAGATACGCAGTATTTT.

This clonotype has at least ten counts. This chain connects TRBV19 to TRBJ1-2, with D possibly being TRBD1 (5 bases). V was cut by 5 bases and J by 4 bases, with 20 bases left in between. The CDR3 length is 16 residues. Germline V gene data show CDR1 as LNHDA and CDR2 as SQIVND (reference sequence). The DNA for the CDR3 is TGTGCCAGTAGTCCAAACTACAGGTCGGGAACCTATGGCTACACCTTC. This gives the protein CASSPNYRSGTYGYTF.

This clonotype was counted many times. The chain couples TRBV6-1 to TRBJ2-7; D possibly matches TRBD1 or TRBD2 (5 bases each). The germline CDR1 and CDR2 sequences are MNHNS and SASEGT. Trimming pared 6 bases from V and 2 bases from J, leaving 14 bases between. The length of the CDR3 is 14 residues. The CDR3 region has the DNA TGTGCCAGCAGCAAAGGGCAGGGACCCTACGAGCAGTACTTC. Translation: CASSKGQGPYEQYF.

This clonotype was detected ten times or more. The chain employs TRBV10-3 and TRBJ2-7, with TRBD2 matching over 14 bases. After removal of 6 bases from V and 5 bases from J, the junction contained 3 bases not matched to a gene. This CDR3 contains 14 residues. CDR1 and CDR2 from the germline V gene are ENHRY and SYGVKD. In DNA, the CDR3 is TGTGCCATCAGGATGGGACTAGCGGGAGACGAGCAGTACTTC. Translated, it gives CAIRMGLAGDEQYF.

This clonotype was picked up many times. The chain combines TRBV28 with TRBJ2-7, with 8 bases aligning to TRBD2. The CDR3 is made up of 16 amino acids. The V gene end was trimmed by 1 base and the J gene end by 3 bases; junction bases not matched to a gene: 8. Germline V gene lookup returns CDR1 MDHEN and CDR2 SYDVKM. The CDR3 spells CASSLSRGGSGYEQYF. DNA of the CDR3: TGTGCCAGCAGTTTATCCCGCGGGGGGAGCGGCTACGAGCAGTACTTC.

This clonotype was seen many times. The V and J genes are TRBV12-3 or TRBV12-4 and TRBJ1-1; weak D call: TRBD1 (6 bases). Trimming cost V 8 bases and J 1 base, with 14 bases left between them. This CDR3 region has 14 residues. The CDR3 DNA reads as TGTGCCAGCGGGGGGGACACATCGAACACTGAAGCTTTCTTT. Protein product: CASGGDTSNTEAFF.

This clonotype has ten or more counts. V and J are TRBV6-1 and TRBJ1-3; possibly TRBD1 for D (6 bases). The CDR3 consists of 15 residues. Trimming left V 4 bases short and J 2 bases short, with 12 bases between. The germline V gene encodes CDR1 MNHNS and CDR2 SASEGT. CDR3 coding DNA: TGTGCCAGCAGTGGAAGCCGACAGGCTGGAAACACCATATATTTT. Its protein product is CASSGSRQAGNTIYF.

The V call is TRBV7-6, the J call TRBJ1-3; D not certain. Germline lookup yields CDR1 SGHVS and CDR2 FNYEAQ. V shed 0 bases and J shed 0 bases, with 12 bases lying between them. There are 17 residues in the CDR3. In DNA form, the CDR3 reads TGTGCCAGCAGCTTAGCCCTTAGGATATCCTCTGGAAACACCATATATTTT. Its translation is CASSLALRISSGNTIYF.

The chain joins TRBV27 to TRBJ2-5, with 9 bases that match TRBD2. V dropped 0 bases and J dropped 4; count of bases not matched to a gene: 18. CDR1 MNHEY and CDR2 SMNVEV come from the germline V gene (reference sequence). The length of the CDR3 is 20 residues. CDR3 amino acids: CASSLSGYECPSGMPETQYF. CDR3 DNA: TGTGCCAGCAGTTTATCAGGTTATGAATGCCCTAGCGGGATGCCAGAGACCCAGTACTTC.